A single sample gave rise to the 26 T cell receptor beta chains below, sequenced in a study of blood T cell repertoires in COVID-19. TCRdb's table, derived via immunoSEQ multiplex PCR, lists solely in-frame clones and lacks some. The sample lists fewer than 350,000 clones, 70% to 90% seen once, with around a tenth in the top ten. The sequenced sample was PBMCs or T cells enriched from blood (not recorded which). These receptors were obtained from a woman aged 40 to 55 who had recovered from COVID-19.

This clone occurred a few times. CDR3 nucleotides: TGTGCCAGCAGCTCCCCCCTCCGGGTTCGAGAGACCCAGTACTTC. Translated, it gives CASSSPLRVRETQYF. The chain couples TRBV6-2 or TRBV6-3 to TRBJ2-5; no firm D call. Trimming left V 6 bases short and J 4 bases short, with 18 bases between. CDR1 is MNHEY, CDR2 SVGEGT, per germline. CDR3 size: 15 residues.

This clone appeared a single time. This chain uses TRBV18 with TRBJ2-5; the match to TRBD1 covers 9 bases. In germline, CDR1 is KGHSH, CDR2 LQKENI. The CDR3 runs 15 residues. The V segment lost 3 bases and the J segment 4 bases; nucleotides outside the gene matches: 6. The CDR3 loop is CASSPTQGARETQYF. The CDR3 DNA is TGTGCCAGCTCACCGACACAGGGGGCGCGAGAGACCCAGTACTTC.

The rearrangement links TRBV6-5 to TRBJ2-1; TRBD1 agrees at 8 bases. The germline gives CDR1 MNHEY, CDR2 SVGAGI. The CDR3 totals 16 residues. The trim removed 0 bases at V and 6 bases at J, leaving 7 bases unmatched. CDR3 loop: CASSYSMDRVGNEQFF. The CDR3, as DNA: TGTGCCAGCAGTTACTCGATGGACAGGGTTGGCAATGAGCAGTTCTTC.

The chain recombines TRBV4-2 with TRBJ2-2; 13 nucleotides agree with TRBD2. V dropped 7 bases and J dropped 5; count of bases not matched to a gene: 1. Germline V CDR1 and CDR2: LGHNA, YNFKEQ. CDR3 length: 14 residues. CDR3 sequence reads: CASMGLAGTGELFF. The CDR3 DNA reads as TGTGCCAGCATGGGACTAGCGGGAACCGGGGAGCTGTTTTTT.

J is TRBJ2-2 and V is TRBV7-3, with D maybe TRBD1 (5 bases). CDR1 and CDR2 (germline): SGHTA, FQGTGA. The CDR3 covers 14 residues. V lost 5 bases and J lost 1, with 8 bases in between. CDR3 nucleotides: TGTGCCAGCAGCGCAGACAGGAACACCGGGGAGCTGTTTTTT. Residues: CASSADRNTGELFF.

This chain joins TRBV5-1 and TRBJ2-3; the match to TRBD2 covers 11 bases. In germline, CDR1 is SGHRS, CDR2 YFSETQ. V trimming: 2 bases; J trimming: 6 bases; junction bases outside the gene matches: 8. This CDR3 is built from 16 residues. CDR3 region: CASSFGRLAGLDTQYF. The CDR3 DNA is TGCGCCAGCAGCTTTGGAAGACTAGCGGGGCTGGATACGCAGTATTTT.

This chain uses TRBV9 with TRBJ2-2, with 8 bases that match TRBD2. V was pared by 0 bases and J by 3 bases, with 7 bases of the junction left unmatched. This CDR3 is built from 17 residues. The V gene's germline CDR1 is SGDLS and CDR2 YYNGEE. CDR3 DNA sequence: TGTGCCAGCAGCGTAGTTTATAGCGGGGTGGACACCGGGGAGCTGTTTTTT. It specifies CASSVVYSGVDTGELFF.

The chain uses TRBV4-1 and TRBJ2-5; possibly TRBD2 for D (5 bases). With 4 bases removed from V and 6 bases from J, the gap between germline ends came to 18 bases. There are 15 residues in the CDR3. Germline V CDR1 and CDR2: MGHRA, YSYEKL. As DNA, the CDR3 is TGCGCCAGCAGCCCCCGGGAAGCTATTGGCCAGACCCAGTACTTC. It is translated as CASSPREAIGQTQYF.

The V gene is TRBV4-3, the J gene TRBJ2-5, with TRBD2 matching 10 bases. CDR3 length: 14 residues. Germline CDR1 reads LGHNA; CDR2 reads YSLEER. V lost 4 bases, J lost 3 bases, and 2 bases stayed unmatched. CDR3 in amino acids: CASSPLAGKETQYF. The CDR3 DNA reads as TGCGCCAGCAGCCCACTAGCGGGGAAAGAGACCCAGTACTTC.

V and J are TRBV2 and TRBJ1-3; 8 bases agree with TRBD1. With 6 bases clipped from V and 0 bases from J, the junction kept 4 bases outside the gene matches. Germline loops: CDR1 SNHLY, CDR2 FYNNEI. The CDR3 is 15 amino acids. The CDR3 loop reads CASSRDRSSGNTIYF. CDR3 sequence (DNA): TGTGCCAGCAGCCGGGACAGGAGCTCTGGAAACACCATATATTTT.

This sequence joins TRBV2 and TRBJ2-7, with TRBD2 matching 7 bases. Trimming took 4 bases from V and 3 from J; bases not matched to a gene: 9. This CDR3 region has 15 residues. The germline CDR1 and CDR2 sequences are SNHLY and FYNNEI. Here the CDR3 reads CASSVAYAGDYEQYF. Written as DNA, the CDR3 is TGTGCCAGCAGTGTGGCCTACGCGGGAGACTACGAGCAGTACTTC.

The gene calls are TRBV9 and TRBJ1-2, with 7 bases lining up with TRBD1. Per germline, CDR1 SGDLS and CDR2 YYNGEE. This CDR3 contains 14 residues. V lost 7 bases and J lost 4; bases outside the gene matches: 10. CDR3 in amino acids: CASGRQGAGYGYTF. In DNA, the CDR3 is TGTGCCAGCGGACGACAGGGTGCGGGCTATGGCTACACCTTC.

The chain couples TRBV24-1 to TRBJ2-7, with TRBD2 as a possible D gene (7 bases). The V and J ends lost 5 bases and 3 bases respectively, with 13 bases between them. The germline V gene encodes CDR1 KGHDR and CDR2 SFDVKD. The CDR3 is 14 residues long. The CDR3 here is CATSGRGADYEQYF. The CDR3 DNA reads TGTGCCACCAGTGGCCGGGGGGCGGACTACGAGCAGTACTTC.

The gene calls are TRBV27 and TRBJ1-1, with TRBD1 matching over 8 bases. Unmatched junction bases numbered 8, after V lost 2 bases and J lost 6 bases. Per germline, CDR1 MNHEY and CDR2 SMNVEV (reference sequence). The CDR3 is 15 residues long. The CDR3 is CASSLEGRGPAEAFF. For the CDR3, the DNA is TGTGCCAGCAGTTTAGAGGGCAGGGGGCCCGCTGAAGCTTTCTTT.

The chain combines TRBV3-1 (or the pseudogene TRBV3-2) with TRBJ2-1; possible D gene TRBD2, 5 bases. The CDR3 runs 13 residues. Germline-derived CDR1 and CDR2 are LGHDT and YNNKEL (reference sequence). V was clipped by 4 bases and J by 10 bases, with 14 bases between them. DNA of the CDR3: TGTGCCAGCAGCCTGTACGGGAAACTAGAGCAGTTCTTC. It encodes CASSLYGKLEQFF.

The chain couples TRBV5-1 to TRBJ2-5, with D perhaps TRBD2 (5 bases). Germline loops: CDR1 SGHRS, CDR2 YFSETQ. The CDR3 has 16 residues. V gave up 0 bases and J gave up 5 bases, with 17 bases separating them. The chain's CDR3 is CASSLAFEGFVETQYF. The CDR3 DNA sequence: TGCGCCAGCAGCTTGGCCTTTGAGGGATTTGTGGAGACCCAGTACTTC.

DNA for the CDR3: TGTGCCAGCAGCTTCACGGGACAGAATAATTCACCCCTCCACTTT. It specifies CASSFTGQNNSPLHF. The chain combines TRBV11-2 with TRBJ1-6; 7 positions match TRBD1. V shed 3 bases, J shed 5 bases, and the junction held 4 bases outside the gene matches. CDR1 SGHAT and CDR2 FQNNGV come from the germline V gene. The CDR3 covers 15 residues.

Many counts were recorded for this clone. This chain links TRBV23-1 with TRBJ1-2, with 9 bases matching TRBD1. TRBV23-1 has ORF status, its function being uncertain. Trimming took 2 bases from V and 2 from J; bases not matched to a gene: 0. The CDR3 extends over 14 amino acids. The CDR3 DNA reads as TGCGCCAGCAGTCAAGGGACAGGGAACTATGGCTACACCTTC. Translation gives CASSQGTGNYGYTF.

The chain carries TRBV12-5 and TRBJ2-1; 9 nucleotides agree with TRBD2. V lost 1 base to trimming and J lost 0 bases; unmatched junction nucleotides: 4. The CDR3 spans 17 residues. The germline V gene has CDR1 LGHNT and CDR2 FRNRAP. This CDR3 reads CASGLGSGGSSYNEQFF. The DNA of the CDR3 is TGTGCTAGTGGTTTGGGTAGCGGGGGCAGCTCCTACAATGAGCAGTTCTTC.

V and J are TRBV7-2 and TRBJ2-2; D call uncertain. The CDR3 spans 13 residues. Trimming stripped 5 bases from V and 5 bases from J, with 9 bases between. The V gene's germline CDR1 is SGHTA and CDR2 FQGNSA. CDR3 sequence reads: CASSRLRTGELFF. The CDR3 DNA reads TGTGCCAGCAGCCGACTTAGGACCGGGGAGCTGTTTTTT. Looking up the rest from reference TRBV7-2 and TRBJ2-2 gives the full variable domain: GAGVSQSPSNKVTEKGKDVELRCDPISGHTALYWYRQSLGQGLEFLIYFQGNSAPDKSGLPSDRFSAERTGGSVSTLTIQRTQQEDSAVYLCASSRLRTGELFFGEGSRLTVL.

This clone was recorded once. The chain has TRBV28 and TRBJ1-2, with TRBD1 matching 7 bases. Losses at the gene ends were 4 bases for V and 0 bases for J; bases not matched to a gene: 2. CDR1 is MDHEN, CDR2 SYDVKM, per germline. This CDR3 comprises 14 residues. The CDR3 nucleotides are TGTGCCAGCAGTTCGGGACAGCCTAACTATGGCTACACCTTC. Protein product: CASSSGQPNYGYTF.

This chain joins TRBV27 and TRBJ2-1; 12 nucleotides agree with TRBD1. After removal of 6 bases from V and 7 bases from J, the junction contained 7 bases not matched to a gene. The germline V gene has CDR1 MNHEY and CDR2 SMNVEV (reference sequence). The CDR3 contains 15 residues. The CDR3 DNA reads TGTGCCAGCAGCCGGGGACAGGGGGCAAAAAATGAGCAGTTCTTC. It encodes CASSRGQGAKNEQFF.

This clone showed up just once. The V and J genes are TRBV7-9 and TRBJ2-5; maybe TRBD2 (6 bases). Germline V CDR1 and CDR2: SEHNR, FQNEAQ (reference sequence). This CDR3 spans 13 amino acids. V lost 3 bases and J lost 2, with 7 bases in between. The CDR3 sequence: CASSFGGQETQYF. CDR3 DNA sequence: TGTGCCAGCAGCTTTGGGGGGCAAGAGACCCAGTACTTC.

The V call is TRBV19, the J call TRBJ2-2; possibly TRBD1 for D (6 bases). Deletions cut 4 bases from V and 1 base from J, with 10 bases between. The CDR3 totals 15 residues. The V gene's germline CDR1 is LNHDA and CDR2 SQIVND (reference sequence). CDR3 amino acids: CASSRADRNTGELFF. The CDR3 DNA reads as TGTGCCAGTAGTAGGGCGGACAGGAACACCGGGGAGCTGTTTTTT.

This clone was detected a few times. The J gene is TRBJ2-7, the V gene TRBV21-1; the table's D call TRBD2 went unverified against the DNA. TRBV21-1 is labeled a pseudogene. This CDR3 is built from 13 residues. The CDR3 spells CARFTGRGSEQYF. The CDR3 DNA reads as TGTGCCAGATTTACAGGGAGGGGGTCCGAGCAGTACTTC.

The chain uses TRBV5-1 and TRBJ1-2; 9 bases are shared with TRBD1. The CDR3 sequence is 14 residues long. Germline loops: CDR1 SGHRS, CDR2 YFSETQ. The junction had 3 bases not matched to a gene; V was cut back by 0 bases and J by 6 bases. CDR3 bases: TGCGCCAGCAGCTTGGCGGACAGGGGAGATGGCTACACCTTC. Amino acid sequence: CASSLADRGDGYTF.